This T cell receptor (beta chain) was profiled in a study of T cell repertoires in cytomegalovirus infection (dated by TCRdb to about 2019). Some background on the complete study: Alongside well-studied HLA-B-restricted epitopes, the peptide stimulations were aimed at recently identified HLA-C-restricted CMV epitopes, whose presentation resists viral immunomodulation. The HLA type of each donor mattered for the analysis, because public TCR beta signatures pointed to carriage of CMV infection along with the matching HLA type. Broader findings and caveats from the paper: The ex vivo response was dominated by HLA-C-restricted CMV-specific TCR beta clonotypes, and the single most frequent clonotype in two of eight donors was supplied by these HLA-C-restricted clonotypes. Cumulative frequency of public TCR beta family members discriminated carriers of CMV infection plus the relevant HLA type in this cohort and an independent roughly 320-donor cohort.

The treatment or condition label for this specimen denotes: in vitro stimulation with specific CMV peptide epitopes to enrich CMV-specific T cells. In the germline V gene, CDR1 corresponds to MDHEN and CDR2 to SYDVKM. The CDR3 holds 15 amino acids from the cysteine to the phenylalanine. The kept DNA is CDR3 alone, 45 bases in frame from the first base. The sequencer was an Illumina HiSeq 1500. Starting from the raw public reads, TCRdb applied fastp trimming at Q25, assembled clones with MiXCR and retained in-frame beta chains. CDR3 protein duplicates are merged, each entry listing the most common genes and DNA. This sample comprises hundreds of thousands of distinct CDR3 sequences, roughly 46% of them detected only once. The ten largest clones take up around 44% of the sample. For this clonotype: The antigen it binds to is not known. At one end, the junction sequence differs from germline, possibly due to a read error.

The sequencing here drew on cultured PBMCs, taken from culture after CMV antigen stimulation. The chain uses TRBV28 and TRBJ2-3; TRBD1 lines up with 7 middle nucleotides. The TCR was taken from a human donor in good health (CMV status not recorded). Some clones in this sample may be carry-over from other donors' samples. In nucleotides, the sequence is TGTGCCAGCAGTCCACCGACAGGGCTCGCAGATATGCAGTATTTT. It translates as CASSPPTGLADMQYF.